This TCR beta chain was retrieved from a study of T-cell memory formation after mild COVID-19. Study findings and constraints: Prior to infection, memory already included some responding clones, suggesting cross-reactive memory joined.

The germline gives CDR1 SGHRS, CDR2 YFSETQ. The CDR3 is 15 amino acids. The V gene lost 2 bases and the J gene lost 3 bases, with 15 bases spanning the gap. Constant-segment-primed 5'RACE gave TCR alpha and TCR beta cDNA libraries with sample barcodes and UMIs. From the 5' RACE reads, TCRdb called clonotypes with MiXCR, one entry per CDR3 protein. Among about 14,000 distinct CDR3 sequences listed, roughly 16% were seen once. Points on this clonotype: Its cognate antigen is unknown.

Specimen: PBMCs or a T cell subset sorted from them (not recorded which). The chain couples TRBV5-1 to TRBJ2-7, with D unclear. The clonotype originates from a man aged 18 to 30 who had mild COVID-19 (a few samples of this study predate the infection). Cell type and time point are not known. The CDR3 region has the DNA TGCGCCAGCAGCTTCAGCCGGTACTCTGGCTACGAGCAGTACTTC. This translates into CASSFSRYSGYEQYF.